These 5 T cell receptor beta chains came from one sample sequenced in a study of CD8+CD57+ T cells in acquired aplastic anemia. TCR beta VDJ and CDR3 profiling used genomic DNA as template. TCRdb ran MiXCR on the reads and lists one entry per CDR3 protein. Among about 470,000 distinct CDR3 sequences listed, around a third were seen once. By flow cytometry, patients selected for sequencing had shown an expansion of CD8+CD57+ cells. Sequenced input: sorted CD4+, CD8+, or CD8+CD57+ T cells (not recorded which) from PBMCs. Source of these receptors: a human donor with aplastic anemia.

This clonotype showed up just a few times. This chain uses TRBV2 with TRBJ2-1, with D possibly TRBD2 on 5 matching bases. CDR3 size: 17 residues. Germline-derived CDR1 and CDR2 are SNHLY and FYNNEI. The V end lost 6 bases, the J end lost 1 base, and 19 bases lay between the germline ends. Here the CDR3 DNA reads TGTGCCAGCAGCGACTTATCCGGACCGGGGTCCTACAATGAGCAGTTCTTC. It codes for CASSDLSGPGSYNEQFF.

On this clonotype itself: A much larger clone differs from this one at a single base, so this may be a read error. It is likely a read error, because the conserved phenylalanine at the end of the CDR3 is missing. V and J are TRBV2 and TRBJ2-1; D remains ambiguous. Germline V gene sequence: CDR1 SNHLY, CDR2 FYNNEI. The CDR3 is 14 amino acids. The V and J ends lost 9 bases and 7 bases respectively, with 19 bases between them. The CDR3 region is CASKIEGSANEQFV. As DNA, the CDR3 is TGTGCCAGTAAGATTGAAGGGTCGGCGAATGAGCAGTTCGTC.

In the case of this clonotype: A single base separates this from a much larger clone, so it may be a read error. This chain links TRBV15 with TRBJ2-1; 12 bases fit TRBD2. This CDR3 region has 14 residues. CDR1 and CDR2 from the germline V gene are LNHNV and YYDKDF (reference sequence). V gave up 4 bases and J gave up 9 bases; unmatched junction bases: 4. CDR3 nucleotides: TGTGCCACCAGCATCGGACTAGCGGGGAGTGAGCAGTTCTTC. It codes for CATSIGLAGSEQFF.

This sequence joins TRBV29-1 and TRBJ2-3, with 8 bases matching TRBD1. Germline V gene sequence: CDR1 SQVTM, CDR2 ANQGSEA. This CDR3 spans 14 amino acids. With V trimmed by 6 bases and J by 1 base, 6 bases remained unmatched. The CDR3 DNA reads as TGCAGCGTCAAACAGACAGGGGGCACAGATACGCAGTATTTT. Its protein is CSVKQTGGTDTQYF.

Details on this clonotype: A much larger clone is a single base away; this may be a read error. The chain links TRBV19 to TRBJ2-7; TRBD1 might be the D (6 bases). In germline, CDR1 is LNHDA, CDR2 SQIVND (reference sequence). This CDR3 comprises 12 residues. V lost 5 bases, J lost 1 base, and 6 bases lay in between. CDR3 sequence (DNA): TGTGCCAGTAGTGGACAGTCCTACGAGCAGTACTTC. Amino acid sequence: CASSGQSYEQYF.